The source of this T cell receptor beta chain is a study of PD-L1 blockade in urothelial cancer. Looking at the study overall: At 3 weeks (second dose) and 6 weeks after starting treatment, blood was analyzed. Among blood samples, the median T cell count was some 140,000.

The germline CDR1 and CDR2 sequences are LNHDA and SQIVND (reference sequence). This CDR3 comprises 16 residues. The V segment lost 4 bases and the J segment 6 bases; nucleotides outside the gene matches: 9. Per patient, between 1 and 8 samples were collected at pretreatment and on-treatment time points. TCRdb's table, derived via immunoSEQ multiplex PCR, lists solely in-frame clones and lacks some. The sample lists 46,000 or so clones; 87% were seen once. This chain links TRBV19 with TRBJ1-5, with TRBD1 identical over 10 bases. The receptor was isolated from a man between 60 and 75 years old with urothelial cancer. The starting material was PBMCs, obtained around atezolizumab (anti-PD-L1) treatment. The CDR3 DNA is TGTGCCAGTAGTAAGCAGGGACAGGGGTTAGGTCAGCCCCAGCATTTT. The encoded protein is CASSKQGQGLGQPQHF.